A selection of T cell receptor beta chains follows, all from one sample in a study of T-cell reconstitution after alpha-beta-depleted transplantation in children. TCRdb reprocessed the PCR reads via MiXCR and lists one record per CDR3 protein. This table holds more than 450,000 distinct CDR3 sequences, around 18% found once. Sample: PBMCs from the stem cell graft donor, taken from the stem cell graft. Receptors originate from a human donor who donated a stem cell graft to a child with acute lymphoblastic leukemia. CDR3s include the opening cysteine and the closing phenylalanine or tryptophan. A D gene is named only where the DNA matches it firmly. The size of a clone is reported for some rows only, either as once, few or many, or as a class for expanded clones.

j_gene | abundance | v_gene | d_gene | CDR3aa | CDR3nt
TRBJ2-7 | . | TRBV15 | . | CATSGLLSSYEQYF | TGTGCCACCAGCGGACTTTTGAGCTCCTACGAGCAGTACTTC
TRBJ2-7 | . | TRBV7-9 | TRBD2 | CASSPLAGEAYEQYF | TGTGCCAGCAGCCCGCTAGCGGGAGAGGCCTACGAGCAGTACTTC
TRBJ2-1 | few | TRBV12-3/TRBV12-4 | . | CASSLYLGAEHSREQFF | TGTGCCAGCAGTTTATATCTCGGGGCCGAGCATTCCCGTGAGCAGTTCTTC
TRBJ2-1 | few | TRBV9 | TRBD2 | CASSVAAGGVDEQFF | TGTGCCAGCAGCGTAGCCGCGGGAGGGGTCGATGAGCAGTTCTTC
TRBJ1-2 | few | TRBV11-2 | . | CASSANRNYGYTF | TGTGCCAGCAGCGCCAACAGAAACTATGGCTACACCTTC
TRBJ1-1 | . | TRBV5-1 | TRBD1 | CASSFGQGLAFF | TGCGCCAGCAGCTTCGGACAGGGTCTAGCTTTCTTT
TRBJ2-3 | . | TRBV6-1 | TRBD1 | CASRQGQSSTDTQYF | TGTGCCAGCAGACAGGGACAGTCTAGCACAGATACGCAGTATTTT
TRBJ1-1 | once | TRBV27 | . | CASSSAGGDEAFF | TGTGCCAGCAGTTCAGCCGGGGGCGACGAAGCTTTCTTT
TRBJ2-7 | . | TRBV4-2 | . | CASSQDWEGQVSYEQYF | TGTGCCAGCAGCCAAGATTGGGAGGGACAGGTCTCCTACGAGCAGTACTTC
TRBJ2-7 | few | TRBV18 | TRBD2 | CASSPTSGNHEQYF | TGTGCCAGCTCACCGACTAGCGGGAACCACGAGCAGTACTTC
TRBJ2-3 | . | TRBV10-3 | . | CAIGYRGSTDTQYF | TGTGCCATCGGATACCGGGGAAGCACAGATACGCAGTATTTT
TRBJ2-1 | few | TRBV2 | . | CASGTPFF | TGTGCCAGCGGAACGCCGTTCTTC
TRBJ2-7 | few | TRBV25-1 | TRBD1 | CASSDDSGTGYCEQYF | TGTGCCAGCAGTGATGATTCCGGGACAGGATACTGCGAGCAGTACTTC
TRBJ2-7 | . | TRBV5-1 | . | CASSSTTQGSAYEQYF | TGCGCCAGCAGCTCTACCACCCAGGGGTCGGCCTACGAGCAGTACTTC
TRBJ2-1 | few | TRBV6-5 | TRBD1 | CASSSQGSYNEQFF | TGTGCCAGCAGTTCACAGGGGAGTTACAATGAGCAGTTCTTC
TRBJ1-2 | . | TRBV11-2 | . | CASSSWPRGRGYGYTF | TGTGCCAGCAGCTCATGGCCCCGGGGGCGCGGCTATGGCTACACCTTC
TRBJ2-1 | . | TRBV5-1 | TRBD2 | CASSLATSGSASSYNEQFF | TGCGCCAGCAGCTTGGCCACTAGCGGGAGCGCGAGCTCCTACAATGAGCAGTTCTTC
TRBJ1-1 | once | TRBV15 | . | CATLKSANTEAFF | TGTGCCACCCTCAAATCCGCGAACACTGAAGCTTTCTTT
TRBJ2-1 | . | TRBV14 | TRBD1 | CASSSRDRALDNEQFF | TGTGCCAGCAGCTCAAGGGACAGGGCGTTGGACAATGAGCAGTTCTTC
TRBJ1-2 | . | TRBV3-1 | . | CASSQRQSFFNYGYTF | TGTGCCAGCAGCCAAAGACAGTCTTTTTTTAACTATGGCTACACCTTC